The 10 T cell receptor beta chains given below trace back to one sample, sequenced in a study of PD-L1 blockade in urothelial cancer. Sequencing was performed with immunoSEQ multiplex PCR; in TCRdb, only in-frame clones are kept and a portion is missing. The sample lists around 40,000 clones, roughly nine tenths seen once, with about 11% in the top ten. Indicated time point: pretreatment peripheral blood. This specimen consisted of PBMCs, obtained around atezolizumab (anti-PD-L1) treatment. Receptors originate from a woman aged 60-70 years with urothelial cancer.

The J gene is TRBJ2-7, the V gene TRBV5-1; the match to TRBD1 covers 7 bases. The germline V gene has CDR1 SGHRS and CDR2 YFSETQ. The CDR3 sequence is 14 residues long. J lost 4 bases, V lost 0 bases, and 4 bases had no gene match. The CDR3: CASSLGQGNYEQYF. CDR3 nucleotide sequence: TGCGCCAGCAGCTTGGGACAGGGAAATTACGAGCAGTACTTC.

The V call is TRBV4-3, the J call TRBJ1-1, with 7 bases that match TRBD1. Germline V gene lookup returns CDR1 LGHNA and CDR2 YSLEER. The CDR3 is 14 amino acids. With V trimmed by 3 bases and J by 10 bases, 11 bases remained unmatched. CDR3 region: CASSQGTADHAAFF. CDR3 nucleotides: TGCGCCAGCAGCCAGGGGACAGCGGATCATGCAGCTTTCTTT.

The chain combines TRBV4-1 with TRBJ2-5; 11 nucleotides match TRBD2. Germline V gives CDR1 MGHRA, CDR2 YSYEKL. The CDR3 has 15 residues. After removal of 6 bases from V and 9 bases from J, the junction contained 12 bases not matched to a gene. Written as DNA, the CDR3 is TGCGCCAGCAGAAAAGCACTAGCGGGAGTATGGGCCCAGTACTTC. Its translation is CASRKALAGVWAQYF.

CDR3 nucleotide sequence: TGTGCCAGCTCACCCCGACAGGGGGAGACCCAGTACTTC. It is translated as CASSPRQGETQYF. The V gene is TRBV18, the J gene TRBJ2-5, with 8 positions matching TRBD1. The length of the CDR3 is 13 residues. CDR1 is KGHSH and CDR2 is LQKENI in the germline V gene. The ends lost 3 bases at V and 5 bases at J; junction bases unmatched: 2.

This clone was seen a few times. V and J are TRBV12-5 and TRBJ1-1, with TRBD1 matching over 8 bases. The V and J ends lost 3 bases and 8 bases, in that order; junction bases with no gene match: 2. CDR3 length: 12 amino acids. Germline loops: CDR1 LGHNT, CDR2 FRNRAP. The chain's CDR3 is CASGFRDREAFF. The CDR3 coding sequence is TGTGCTAGTGGTTTCCGGGACAGGGAAGCTTTCTTT.

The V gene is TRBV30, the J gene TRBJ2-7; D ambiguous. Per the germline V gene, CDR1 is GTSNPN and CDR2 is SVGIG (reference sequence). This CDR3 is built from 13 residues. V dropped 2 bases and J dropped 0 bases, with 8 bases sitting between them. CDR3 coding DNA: TGTGCCTGGAGTCATAGGAGCTCCTACGAGCAGTACTTC. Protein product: CAWSHRSSYEQYF.

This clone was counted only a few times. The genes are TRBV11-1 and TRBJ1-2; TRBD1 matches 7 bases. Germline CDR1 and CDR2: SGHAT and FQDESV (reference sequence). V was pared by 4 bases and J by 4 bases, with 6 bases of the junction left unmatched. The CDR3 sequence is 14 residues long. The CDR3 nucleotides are TGTGCCAGCAGCTCCCCGCCAGGGGGCTATGGCTACACCTTC. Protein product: CASSSPPGGYGYTF.

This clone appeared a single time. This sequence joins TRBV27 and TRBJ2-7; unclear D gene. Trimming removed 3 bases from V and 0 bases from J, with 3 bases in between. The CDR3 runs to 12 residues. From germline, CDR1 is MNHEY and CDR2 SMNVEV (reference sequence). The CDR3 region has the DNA TGTGCCAGCAGTTTGAGCTCCTACGAGCAGTACTTC. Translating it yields CASSLSSYEQYF.

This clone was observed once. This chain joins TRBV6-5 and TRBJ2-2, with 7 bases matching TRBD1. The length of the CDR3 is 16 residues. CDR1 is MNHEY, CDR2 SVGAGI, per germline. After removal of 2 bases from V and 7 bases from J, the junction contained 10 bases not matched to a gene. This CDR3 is CASSYDKSGGIGELFF. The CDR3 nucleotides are TGTGCCAGCAGTTACGATAAATCAGGGGGAATCGGGGAGCTGTTTTTT.

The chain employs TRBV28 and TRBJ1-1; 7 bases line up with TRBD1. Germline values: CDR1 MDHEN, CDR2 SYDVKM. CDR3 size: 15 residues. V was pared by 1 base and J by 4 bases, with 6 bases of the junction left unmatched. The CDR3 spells CASSLSRAGGTEAFF. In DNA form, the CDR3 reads TGTGCCAGCAGTTTATCCCGAGCAGGGGGCACTGAAGCTTTCTTT.